One and the same sample provided the 13 T cell receptor beta chains below, sequenced in a study of blood T cell repertoires in COVID-19. Using immunoSEQ multiplex PCR, the repertoire was profiled, and TCRdb retains in-frame clones only, with some absent. The sample has 95,000 to 150,000 clones; more than 80% are singletons. Specimen: peripheral blood. The receptors were sampled from a man aged 40-55 years with acute or convalescent COVID-19.

This clone appeared a few times. The chain carries TRBV7-6 and TRBJ1-5; D may be TRBD1 (5 bases). Trimming took off 2 bases at V and 7 bases at J, with 9 bases between the two ends. Germline lookup yields CDR1 SGHVS and CDR2 FNYEAQ. CDR3 length equals 13 residues. The CDR3 DNA is TGTGCCAGCAGCTTACAGGGCGGCCAGCCCCAGCATTTT. Its protein is CASSLQGGQPQHF.

The rearrangement links TRBV2 to TRBJ1-3, with a tentative D call TRBD1 (5 bases). The length of the CDR3 is 16 residues. The germline V and J ends were trimmed by 3 bases and 2 bases, with 14 bases remaining between them. CDR1 and CDR2 from the germline V gene are SNHLY and FYNNEI. CDR3 sequence reads: CASSESKDNTGNTIYF. The CDR3 DNA follows: TGTGCCAGCAGTGAGAGTAAGGACAACACTGGAAACACCATATATTTT.

The rearrangement uses TRBV5-1 and TRBJ2-7; 9 nucleotides match TRBD2. CDR1 is SGHRS, CDR2 YFSETQ, per germline. This CDR3 is built from 17 residues. After removal of 0 bases from V and 1 base from J, the junction contained 8 bases not matched to a gene. The CDR3 loop reads CASSLGLADRRSYEQYF. In nucleotides, the CDR3 is TGCGCCAGCAGCTTGGGACTAGCGGATAGGAGGTCCTACGAGCAGTACTTC.

The chain recombines TRBV6-5 with TRBJ1-2, with 8 positions matching TRBD1. Germline-derived CDR1 and CDR2 are MNHEY and SVGAGI. The CDR3 covers 13 residues. J lost 4 bases, V lost 5 bases, and 3 bases had no gene match. CDR3 coding DNA: TGTGCCAGCAGTCCCGACAGGGGCTATGGCTACACCTTC. Residues: CASSPDRGYGYTF.

This clone is a singleton in its sample. This chain links TRBV29-1 with TRBJ1-5, with D unclear. There are 13 residues in the CDR3. Deletions cut 1 base from V and 5 bases from J, with 9 bases between. Germline V gene lookup returns CDR1 SQVTM and CDR2 ANQGSEA. The CDR3 is CSVEGSGDQPQHF. The CDR3 DNA reads as TGCAGCGTTGAAGGATCCGGTGATCAGCCCCAGCATTTT.

The chain joins TRBV27 to TRBJ2-1; D uncertain. The CDR3 extends over 16 amino acids. The germline V and J ends were trimmed by 1 base and 4 bases, with 14 bases remaining between them. Germline V gives CDR1 MNHEY, CDR2 SMNVEV (reference sequence). The CDR3 here is CASSLFVGRSYNEQFF. CDR3 nucleotide sequence: TGTGCCAGCAGTTTATTCGTGGGCCGGTCTTACAATGAGCAGTTCTTC.

V and J are TRBV11-2 and TRBJ2-7; TRBD1 aligns across 8 bases. The CDR3 runs to 15 residues. With 5 bases clipped from V and 3 bases from J, the junction kept 9 bases outside the gene matches. Germline V gene sequence: CDR1 SGHAT, CDR2 FQNNGV. CDR3 nucleotide sequence: TGTGCCAGCAGCGTGACAGGGGCGGACGTCTACGAGCAGTACTTC. Protein: CASSVTGADVYEQYF.

In this sample, this clone turned up a few times. This chain connects TRBV5-6 to TRBJ2-5, with D possibly matching TRBD1 (6 bases). CDR3 length: 14 residues. Per the germline V gene, CDR1 is SGHDT and CDR2 is YYEEEE. Trimming took 4 bases from V and 7 from J, leaving 17 bases between them. CDR3 nucleotide sequence: TGTGCCAGCAGCCCCTTTGGACAGCGGTGGACCCAGTACTTC. This sequence encodes CASSPFGQRWTQYF.

The rearrangement links TRBV19 to TRBJ1-1; the D gene is possibly TRBD1 (6 bases). Germline loops: CDR1 LNHDA, CDR2 SQIVND (reference sequence). Between the trimmed V and J ends, which lost 10 bases and 5 bases, there was a span of 17 bases. The CDR3 runs to 13 residues. CDR3 nucleotide sequence: TGTGCCACCGTAAACAGGGCCAGGACTGAAGCTTTCTTT. Its protein product is CATVNRARTEAFF. Full variable domain (rest looked up from reference TRBV19 and TRBJ1-1): DGGITQSPKYLFRKEGQNVTLSCEQNLNHDAMYWYRQDPGQGLRLIYYSQIVNDFQKGDIAEGYSVSREKKESFPLTVTSAQKNPTAFYLCATVNRARTEAFFGQGTRLTVV.

This chain joins TRBV11-2 and TRBJ1-6, with 11 bases fitting TRBD1. Germline V gene sequence: CDR1 SGHAT, CDR2 FQNNGV. With V trimmed by 1 base and J by 9 bases, 5 bases remained unmatched. The CDR3 runs to 16 residues. The CDR3 DNA reads as TGTGCCAGCAGCTTAGCCACCGGGACAGGGGGTTCACCCCTCCACTTT. Its translation: CASSLATGTGGSPLHF.

Written as DNA, the CDR3 is TGTGCCAGCAGCTTAGTCGGCTCAGGCGAGCAGTACTTC. Residues: CASSLVGSGEQYF. The chain couples TRBV7-8 to TRBJ2-7; D call uncertain. The CDR3 is 13 residues long. V was cut by 1 base and J by 6 bases, with 10 bases left in between. Germline CDR1 is SGHVS and CDR2 is FQNEAQ.

This chain joins TRBV9 and TRBJ2-3; D call uncertain. The germline CDR1 and CDR2 sequences are SGDLS and YYNGEE. V lost 0 bases, J lost 2 bases, and 13 bases lay in between. The CDR3 contains 16 residues. CDR3 region: CASSVGAAATTDTQYF. The CDR3 DNA reads TGTGCCAGCAGCGTAGGTGCTGCAGCGACCACAGATACGCAGTATTTT.

This clone was seen just once. V usage is TRBV27 and J usage is TRBJ2-3; D is perhaps TRBD1 (6 bases). CDR1 and CDR2 (germline): MNHEY, SMNVEV (reference sequence). The V gene lost 4 bases and the J gene lost 1 base, with 12 bases spanning the gap. CDR3 length equals 15 residues. CDR3 sequence: CASSYRALGTDTQYF. CDR3 DNA: TGTGCCAGCAGTTACAGGGCTCTAGGCACAGATACGCAGTATTTT.